Below, 4 T cell receptor beta chains from the same sample are listed, as sequenced in a study of shared clonotypes between healthy human individuals (dated by TCRdb to the early 2020s). The library was built by means of the immunoSEQ multiplex PCR assay. Drawn from immuneACCESS, this table holds only the in-frame rearrangements with V and J called that TCRdb kept. Clones are partly lost; checked studies trace under half to an unresolved V gene and leave the rest unexplained. This sample comprises under 1,100,000 clones, approximately 80% of them detected only once. The top ten clonotypes cover roughly 0.55% of the sample. The sample comprised memory CD4+ T cells from PBMCs. The sample's cell subset or site label, decoded: CD45RA-negative fraction. The receptors derive from a man between 18 and 29 years old in good health. Some clones in this sample may be carry-over from other donors' samples.

The chain couples TRBV5-1 to TRBJ2-5; D gene ambiguous. The CDR3 totals 14 residues. The germline V and J ends were trimmed by 0 bases and 2 bases, with 8 bases remaining between them. The germline CDR1 and CDR2 sequences are SGHRS and YFSETQ. The CDR3 protein is CASSLETVQETQYF. CDR3 bases: TGCGCCAGCAGCTTGGAAACGGTACAAGAGACCCAGTACTTC. The whole variable domain, filled in from reference TRBV5-1 and TRBJ2-5, reads KAGVTQTPRYLIKTRGQQVTLSCSPISGHRSVSWYQQTPGQGLQFLFEYFSETQRNKGNFPGRFSGRQFSNSRSEMNVSTLELGDSALYLCASSLETVQETQYFGPGTRLLVL.

This chain links TRBV28 with TRBJ2-2, with 10 positions matching TRBD2. The CDR3 has 15 amino acids. The junction had 5 bases not matched to a gene; V was cut back by 5 bases and J by 5 bases. CDR1 and CDR2 from the germline V gene are MDHEN and SYDVKM. This CDR3 is CASSPLAGGTGELFF. The CDR3 bases are TGTGCCAGCAGTCCCTTAGCGGGAGGAACCGGGGAGCTGTTTTTT.

This clone showed up just once. The chain has TRBV7-3 and TRBJ2-2; D gene ambiguous. CDR3 length: 14 residues. V lost 3 bases to trimming and J lost 2 bases, with 7 bases between them. Looked up from germline, CDR1 is SGHTA and CDR2 is FQGTGA. In nucleotides, the CDR3 is TGTGCCAGCAGCTTGTTCCGCAACACCGGGGAGCTGTTTTTT. This codes for CASSLFRNTGELFF.

V gene TRBV10-3 combines with J gene TRBJ2-7; tentatively, D is TRBD1 (7 bases). Germline CDR1 and CDR2: ENHRY and SYGVKD. V lost 8 bases, J lost 1 base, and 24 bases lay in between. There are 17 residues in the CDR3. CDR3 coding DNA: TGTGCCATCCGGGCAGGGGGAGGACAAACTAATTCCTACGAGCAGTACTTC. This codes for CAIRAGGGQTNSYEQYF.